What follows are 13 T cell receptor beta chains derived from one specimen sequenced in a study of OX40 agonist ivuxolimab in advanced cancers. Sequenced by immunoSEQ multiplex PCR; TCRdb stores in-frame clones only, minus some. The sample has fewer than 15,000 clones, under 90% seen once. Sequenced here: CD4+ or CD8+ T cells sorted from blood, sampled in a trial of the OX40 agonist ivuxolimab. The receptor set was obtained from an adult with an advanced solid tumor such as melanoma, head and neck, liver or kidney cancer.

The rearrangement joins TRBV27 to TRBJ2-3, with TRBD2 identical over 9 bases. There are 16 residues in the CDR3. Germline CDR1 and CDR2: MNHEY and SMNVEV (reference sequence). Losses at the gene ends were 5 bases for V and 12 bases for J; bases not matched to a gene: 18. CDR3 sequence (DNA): TGTGCCAGCAGTCCTCTTGCGGCGGGGGGGCGTTTGGGACAGTATTTT. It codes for CASSPLAAGGRLGQYF.

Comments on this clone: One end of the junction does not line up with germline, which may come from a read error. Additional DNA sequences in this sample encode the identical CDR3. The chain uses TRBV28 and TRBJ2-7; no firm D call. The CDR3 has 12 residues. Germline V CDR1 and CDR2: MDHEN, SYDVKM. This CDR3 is CASSLMGYEQYF. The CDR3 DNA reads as TGTGCTAGCAGTTTAATGGGCTACGAGCAGTACTTC.

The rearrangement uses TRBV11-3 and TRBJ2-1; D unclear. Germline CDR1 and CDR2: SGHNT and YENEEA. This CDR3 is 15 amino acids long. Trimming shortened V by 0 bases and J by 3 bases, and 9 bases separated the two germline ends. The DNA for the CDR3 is TGTGCCAGCAGCTTAGATGGGAATCTCTACAATGAGCAGTTCTTC. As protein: CASSLDGNLYNEQFF.

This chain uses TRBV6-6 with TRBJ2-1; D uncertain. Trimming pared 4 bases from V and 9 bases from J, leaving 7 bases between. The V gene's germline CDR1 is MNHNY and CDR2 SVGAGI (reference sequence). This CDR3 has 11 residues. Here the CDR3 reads CASSFSGEQFF. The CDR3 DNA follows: TGTGCCAGCAGTTTTTCGGGTGAGCAGTTCTTC.

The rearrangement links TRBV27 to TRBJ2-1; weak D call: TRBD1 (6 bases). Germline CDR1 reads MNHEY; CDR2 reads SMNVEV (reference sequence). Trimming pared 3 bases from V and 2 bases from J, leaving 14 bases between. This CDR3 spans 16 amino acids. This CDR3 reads CASSFGQGPPYNEQFF. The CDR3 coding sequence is TGTGCCAGCAGTTTTGGGCAGGGGCCCCCCTACAATGAGCAGTTCTTC.

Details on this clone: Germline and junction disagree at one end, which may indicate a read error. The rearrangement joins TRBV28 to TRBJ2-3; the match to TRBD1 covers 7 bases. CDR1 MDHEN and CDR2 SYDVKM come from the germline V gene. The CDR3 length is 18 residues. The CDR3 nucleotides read TGTGCCAGCAGTTCGACAGGGTTCATAACCTTTGCCACAGATAGGCAGTATTTT. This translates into CASSSTGFITFATDRQYF.

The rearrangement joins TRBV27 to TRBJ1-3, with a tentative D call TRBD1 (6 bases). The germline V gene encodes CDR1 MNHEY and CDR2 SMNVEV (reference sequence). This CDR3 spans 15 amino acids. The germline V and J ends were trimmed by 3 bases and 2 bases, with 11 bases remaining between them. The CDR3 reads CASSFTGNPGNTIYF. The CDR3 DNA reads TGTGCCAGCAGTTTTACAGGGAACCCTGGAAACACCATATATTTT.

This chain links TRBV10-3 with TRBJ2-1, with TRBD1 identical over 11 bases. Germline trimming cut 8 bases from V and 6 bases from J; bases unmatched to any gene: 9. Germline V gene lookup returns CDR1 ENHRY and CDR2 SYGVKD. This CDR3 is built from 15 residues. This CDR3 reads CAILESGQGGNEQFF. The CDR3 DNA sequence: TGTGCCATCCTCGAGTCGGGACAGGGGGGCAATGAGCAGTTCTTC.

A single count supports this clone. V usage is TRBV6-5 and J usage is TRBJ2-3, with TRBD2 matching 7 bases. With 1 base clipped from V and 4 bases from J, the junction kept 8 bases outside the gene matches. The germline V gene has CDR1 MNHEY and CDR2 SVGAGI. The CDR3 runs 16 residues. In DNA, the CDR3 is TGTGCCAGCAGTTACTTAGCGGGTTATGATCCAGATACGCAGTATTTT. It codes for CASSYLAGYDPDTQYF.

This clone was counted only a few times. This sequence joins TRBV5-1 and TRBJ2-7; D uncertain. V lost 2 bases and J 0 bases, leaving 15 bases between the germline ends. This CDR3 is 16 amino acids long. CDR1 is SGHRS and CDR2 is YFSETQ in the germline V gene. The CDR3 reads CASSFYMAFSSYEQYF. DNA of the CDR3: TGCGCCAGCAGCTTTTACATGGCCTTTAGCTCCTACGAGCAGTACTTC.

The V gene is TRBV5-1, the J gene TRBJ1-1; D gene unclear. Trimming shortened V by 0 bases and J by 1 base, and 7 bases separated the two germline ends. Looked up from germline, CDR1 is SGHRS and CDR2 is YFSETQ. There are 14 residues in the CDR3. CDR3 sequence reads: CASSLVRPNTEAFF. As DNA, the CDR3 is TGCGCCAGCAGCTTGGTCAGACCGAACACTGAAGCTTTCTTT.

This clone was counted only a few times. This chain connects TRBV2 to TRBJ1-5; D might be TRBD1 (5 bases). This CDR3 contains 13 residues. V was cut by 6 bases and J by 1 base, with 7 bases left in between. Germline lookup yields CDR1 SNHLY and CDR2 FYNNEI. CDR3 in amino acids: CASRGGSNQPQHF. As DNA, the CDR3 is TGTGCCAGCAGGGGGGGGAGCAATCAGCCCCAGCATTTT.

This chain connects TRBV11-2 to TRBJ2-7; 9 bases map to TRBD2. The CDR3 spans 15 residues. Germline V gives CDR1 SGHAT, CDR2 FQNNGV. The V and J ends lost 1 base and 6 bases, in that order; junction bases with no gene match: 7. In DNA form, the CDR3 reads TGTGCCAGCAGCTTAGGGGCGGGAGGGCCCCCCGAGCAGTACTTC. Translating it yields CASSLGAGGPPEQYF.